Below are 15 T cell receptor beta chains sequenced from a single sample in a study of shared clonotypes between healthy human individuals. Using immunoSEQ multiplex PCR, the repertoire was profiled, and TCRdb retains in-frame clones only, with some absent. This table has about 1 million clones, 60% to 80% appearing once. Material for sequencing was memory CD4+ T cells sorted from blood. The subset: CD45RA-negative fraction. The receptors were sampled from a man aged 18 to 29 in good health.

The chain carries TRBV5-1 and TRBJ2-1; 8 bases line up with TRBD2. The V gene's germline CDR1 is SGHRS and CDR2 YFSETQ. Germline trimming cut 3 bases from V and 2 bases from J; bases unmatched to any gene: 4. This CDR3 region has 15 residues. The CDR3 here is CASSSRGGTYNEQFF. In DNA, the CDR3 is TGCGCCAGCAGCTCACGGGGGGGAACCTACAATGAGCAGTTCTTC.

The chain uses TRBV7-2 and TRBJ1-2, with 9 bases that match TRBD1. Trimming took 1 base from V and 6 from J; bases not matched to a gene: 3. This CDR3 has 14 amino acids. The V gene's germline CDR1 is SGHTA and CDR2 FQGNSA. CDR3 sequence reads: CASSLGGQGNGYTF. The CDR3 DNA sequence: TGTGCCAGCAGCTTAGGGGGACAGGGTAATGGCTACACCTTC.

Regarding this clone: Within the sample, other DNA sequences also encode this same CDR3. This chain connects TRBV4-1 to TRBJ1-6; D call uncertain. The CDR3 covers 13 residues. V was pared by 2 bases and J by 10 bases, with 9 bases between. Germline values: CDR1 MGHRA, CDR2 YSYEKL. DNA of the CDR3: TGCGCCAGCAGCCAATTGGAAGTGTCACCCCTCCACTTT. Its protein is CASSQLEVSPLHF.

To note about this clone: This specimen includes other DNA sequences encoding the same CDR3. This chain joins TRBV27 and TRBJ2-1; tentative D call: TRBD2 (5 bases). Looked up from germline, CDR1 is MNHEY and CDR2 is SMNVEV (reference sequence). Trimming left V 3 bases short and J 7 bases short, with 7 bases between. CDR3 length: 12 residues. The DNA for the CDR3 is TGTGCCAGCAGTTTTGGAGGAAATGAGCAGTTCTTC. This gives the protein CASSFGGNEQFF.

This clone was detected only once. The chain joins TRBV4-2 to TRBJ2-1; TRBD2 aligns across 7 bases. The J segment lost 9 bases and the V segment lost 4 bases, leaving 15 bases of the junction unmatched. The CDR3 runs to 16 residues. Germline V gives CDR1 LGHNA, CDR2 YNFKEQ. CDR3 sequence reads: CASSLWGGEGFREQFF. CDR3 nucleotide sequence: TGTGCCAGCAGCCTCTGGGGCGGGGAGGGGTTTCGTGAGCAGTTCTTC.

The chain recombines TRBV27 with TRBJ1-1; D gene unclear. Germline CDR1 and CDR2: MNHEY and SMNVEV (reference sequence). The CDR3 has 15 amino acids. The V gene lost 1 base and the J gene lost 5 bases, with 14 bases spanning the gap. The CDR3 coding sequence is TGTGCCAGCAGTTTATACCCAATGAAAGGGACTGAAGCTTTCTTT. As protein: CASSLYPMKGTEAFF.

This clone was observed once. The chain links TRBV4-2 to TRBJ1-1, with D hard to call. Germline CDR1 is LGHNA and CDR2 is YNFKEQ. The CDR3 contains 12 residues. V was clipped by 2 bases and J by 5 bases, with 6 bases between them. CDR3 in DNA: TGTGCCAGCAGCCAAAGACTGACTGAAGCTTTCTTT. Amino acid sequence: CASSQRLTEAFF.

The chain uses TRBV5-5 and TRBJ1-1, with a tentative D call TRBD1 (5 bases). The CDR3 totals 14 residues. V dropped 4 bases and J dropped 1 base, with 11 bases sitting between them. CDR1 is SGHKS, CDR2 YYEKEE, per germline (reference sequence). CDR3 amino acids: CASSRGLQNTEAFF. The CDR3 coding sequence is TGTGCCAGCAGCAGGGGACTCCAGAACACTGAAGCTTTCTTT.

This chain uses TRBV11-2 with TRBJ2-3; D is unresolved. Per germline, CDR1 SGHAT and CDR2 FQNNGV. The CDR3 is made up of 13 amino acids. The V gene lost 0 bases and the J gene lost 2 bases, with 3 bases spanning the gap. The CDR3 DNA reads TGTGCCAGCAGCTTAGACCACACAGATACGCAGTATTTT. Translating it yields CASSLDHTDTQYF.

The gene calls are TRBV11-2 and TRBJ2-1; 13 nucleotides match TRBD2. Germline CDR1 is SGHAT and CDR2 is FQNNGV. The V segment lost 7 bases and the J segment 2 bases; nucleotides outside the gene matches: 5. CDR3 size: 16 residues. DNA of the CDR3: TGTGCCAGCACCCGGGGACTAGCGGGAACCTACAATGAGCAGTTCTTC. Translated, it gives CASTRGLAGTYNEQFF.

A word on this clone: Other nucleotide sequences in the sample specify the same CDR3. V usage is TRBV2 and J usage is TRBJ2-1; D gene unclear. The length of the CDR3 is 15 residues. V gave up 4 bases and J gave up 0 bases, with 10 bases separating them. Germline V gene lookup returns CDR1 SNHLY and CDR2 FYNNEI. The CDR3 loop reads CASSGTGSSYNEQFF. In nucleotides, the CDR3 is TGTGCCAGCAGTGGGACGGGTAGCTCCTACAATGAGCAGTTCTTC.

This clone was seen once. The V gene is TRBV6-5, the J gene TRBJ2-2, with D unclear. Germline V gives CDR1 MNHEY, CDR2 SVGAGI. The CDR3 contains 13 residues. Trimming left V 6 bases short and J 13 bases short, with 18 bases between. The chain's CDR3 is CASRAAGPPGLFF. As DNA, the CDR3 is TGTGCCAGCAGGGCAGCCGGGCCCCCTGGGCTGTTTTTT.

This rearrangement joins TRBV6-1 to TRBJ1-2, with 9 bases identical to TRBD1. Trimming took 7 bases from V and 4 from J; bases not matched to a gene: 10. Germline V CDR1 and CDR2: MNHNS, SASEGT. The CDR3 has 15 residues. The CDR3 reads CASKREEGQGYGYTF. Written as DNA, the CDR3 is TGTGCCAGCAAAAGGGAAGAGGGACAGGGCTATGGCTACACCTTC.

Only a few counts were recorded for this clone. The gene calls are TRBV27 and TRBJ2-1, with D perhaps TRBD2 (5 bases). V lost 4 bases to trimming and J lost 6 bases, with 10 bases between them. This CDR3 spans 13 amino acids. In germline, CDR1 is MNHEY, CDR2 SMNVEV (reference sequence). In DNA, the CDR3 is TGTGCCAGCAGTTGGAGGATCCGCAATGAGCAGTTCTTC. This sequence encodes CASSWRIRNEQFF.

The rearrangement uses TRBV19 and TRBJ1-4; D may be TRBD1 (5 bases). Germline V gene sequence: CDR1 LNHDA, CDR2 SQIVND (reference sequence). The CDR3 covers 16 residues. Trimming pared 5 bases from V and 8 bases from J, leaving 21 bases between. The CDR3 protein is CASSDPGGDRREKLFF. CDR3 coding DNA: TGTGCCAGTAGTGATCCAGGAGGGGACCGGCGGGAAAAACTGTTTTTT.